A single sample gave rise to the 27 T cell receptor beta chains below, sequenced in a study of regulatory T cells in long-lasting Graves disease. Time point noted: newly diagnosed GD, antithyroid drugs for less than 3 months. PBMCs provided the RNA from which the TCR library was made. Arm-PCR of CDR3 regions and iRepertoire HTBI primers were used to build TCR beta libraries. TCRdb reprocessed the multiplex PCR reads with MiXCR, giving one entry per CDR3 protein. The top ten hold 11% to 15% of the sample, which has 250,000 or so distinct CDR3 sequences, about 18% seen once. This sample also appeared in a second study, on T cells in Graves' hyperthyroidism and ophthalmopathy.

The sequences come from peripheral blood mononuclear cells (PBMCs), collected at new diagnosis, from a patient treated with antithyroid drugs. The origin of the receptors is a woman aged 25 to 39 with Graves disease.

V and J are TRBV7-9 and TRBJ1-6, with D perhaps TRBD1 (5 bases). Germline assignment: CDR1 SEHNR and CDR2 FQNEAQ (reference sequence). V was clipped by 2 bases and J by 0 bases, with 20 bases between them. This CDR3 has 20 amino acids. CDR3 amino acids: CASSLSSSGSLPSYNSPLHF. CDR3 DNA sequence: TGTGCCAGCAGCTTATCCTCGTCAGGGTCCCTTCCCTCCTATAATTCACCCCTCCACTTT.

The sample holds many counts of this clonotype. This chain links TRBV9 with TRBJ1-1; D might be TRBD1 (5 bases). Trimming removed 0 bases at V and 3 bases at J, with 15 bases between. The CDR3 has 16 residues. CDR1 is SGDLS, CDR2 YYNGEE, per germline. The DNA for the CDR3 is TGTGCCAGCAGCGTAGGCCGGCCAGGGCCTTACACTGAAGCTTTCTTT. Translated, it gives CASSVGRPGPYTEAFF.

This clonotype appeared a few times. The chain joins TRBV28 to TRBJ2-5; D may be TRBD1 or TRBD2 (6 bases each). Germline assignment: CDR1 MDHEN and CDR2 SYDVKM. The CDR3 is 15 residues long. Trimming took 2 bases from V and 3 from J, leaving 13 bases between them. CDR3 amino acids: CASSLRRAGEETQYF. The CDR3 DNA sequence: TGTGCCAGCAGTTTACGGAGGGCAGGGGAAGAGACCCAGTACTTC. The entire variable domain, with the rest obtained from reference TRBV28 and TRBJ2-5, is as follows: DVKVTQSSRYLVKRTGEKVFLECVQDMDHENMFWYRQDPGLGLRLIYFSYDVKMKEKGDIPEGYSVSREKKERFSLILESASTNQTSMYLCASSLRRAGEETQYFGPGTRLLVL.

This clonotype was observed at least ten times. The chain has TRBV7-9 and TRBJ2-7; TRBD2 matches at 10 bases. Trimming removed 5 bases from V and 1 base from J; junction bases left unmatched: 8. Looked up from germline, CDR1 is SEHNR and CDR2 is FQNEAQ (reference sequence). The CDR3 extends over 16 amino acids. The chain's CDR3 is CASSPLLAGKSYEQYF. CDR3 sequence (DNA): TGTGCCAGCAGCCCGCTACTAGCGGGGAAGTCCTACGAGCAGTACTTC.

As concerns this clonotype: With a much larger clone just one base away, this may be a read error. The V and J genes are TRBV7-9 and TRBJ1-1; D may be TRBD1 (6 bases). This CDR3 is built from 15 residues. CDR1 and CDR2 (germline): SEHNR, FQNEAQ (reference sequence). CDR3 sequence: CASSVVGTGDTEALF. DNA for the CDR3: TGTGCCAGCAGCGTAGTAGGGACGGGGGACACTGAAGCTCTCTTT.

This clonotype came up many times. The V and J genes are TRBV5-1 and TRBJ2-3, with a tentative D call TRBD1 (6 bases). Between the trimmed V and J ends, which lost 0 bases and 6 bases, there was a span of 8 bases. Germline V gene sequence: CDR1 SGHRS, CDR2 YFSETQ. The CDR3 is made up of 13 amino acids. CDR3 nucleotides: TGCGCCAGCAGCTTGGCAGGGGTGGATACGCAGTATTTT. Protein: CASSLAGVDTQYF. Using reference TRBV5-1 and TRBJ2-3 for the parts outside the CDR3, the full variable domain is KAGVTQTPRYLIKTRGQQVTLSCSPISGHRSVSWYQQTPGQGLQFLFEYFSETQRNKGNFPGRFSGRQFSNSRSEMNVSTLELGDSALYLCASSLAGVDTQYFGPGTRLTVL.

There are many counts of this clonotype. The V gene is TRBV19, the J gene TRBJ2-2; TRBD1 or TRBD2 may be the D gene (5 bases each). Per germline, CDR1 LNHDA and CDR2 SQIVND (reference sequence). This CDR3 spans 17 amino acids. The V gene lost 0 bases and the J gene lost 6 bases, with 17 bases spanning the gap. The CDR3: CASSIDRAVRDPGELFF. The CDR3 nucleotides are TGTGCCAGTAGTATAGATCGGGCAGTTCGGGACCCCGGGGAGCTGTTTTTT.

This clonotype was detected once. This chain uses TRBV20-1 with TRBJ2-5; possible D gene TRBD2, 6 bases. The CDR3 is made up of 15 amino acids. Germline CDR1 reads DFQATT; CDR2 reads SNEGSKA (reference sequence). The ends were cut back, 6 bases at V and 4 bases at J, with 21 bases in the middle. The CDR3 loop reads CSASLTNGGRETQYF. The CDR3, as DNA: TGCAGTGCCAGCCTGACTAACGGGGGAAGAGAGACCCAGTACTTC.

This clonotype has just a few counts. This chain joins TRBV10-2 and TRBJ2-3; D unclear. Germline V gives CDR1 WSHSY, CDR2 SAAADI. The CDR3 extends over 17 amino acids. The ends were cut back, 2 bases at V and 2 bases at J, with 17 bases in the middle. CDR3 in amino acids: CASSEPHGLQFTDTQYF. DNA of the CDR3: TGCGCCAGCAGTGAGCCCCACGGGCTCCAGTTCACAGATACGCAGTATTTT.

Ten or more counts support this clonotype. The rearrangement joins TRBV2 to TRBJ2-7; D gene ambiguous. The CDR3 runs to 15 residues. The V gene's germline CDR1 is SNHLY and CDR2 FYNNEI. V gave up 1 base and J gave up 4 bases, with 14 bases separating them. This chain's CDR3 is CASSEVGRKMYEQYF. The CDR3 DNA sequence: TGTGCCAGCAGTGAAGTAGGCAGGAAAATGTACGAGCAGTACTTC.

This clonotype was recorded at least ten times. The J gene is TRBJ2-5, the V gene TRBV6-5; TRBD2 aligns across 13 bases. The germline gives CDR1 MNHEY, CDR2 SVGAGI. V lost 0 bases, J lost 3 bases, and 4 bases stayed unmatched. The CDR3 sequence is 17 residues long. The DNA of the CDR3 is TGTGCCAGCAGTTACTCGCCGGGACTAGCGGGGAAAGAGACCCAGTACTTC. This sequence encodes CASSYSPGLAGKETQYF.

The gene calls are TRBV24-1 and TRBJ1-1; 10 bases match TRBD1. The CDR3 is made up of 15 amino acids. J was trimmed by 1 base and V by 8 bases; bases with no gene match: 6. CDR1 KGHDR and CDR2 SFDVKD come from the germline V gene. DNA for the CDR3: TGTGCCACCATAGACAGGGGGCGAGGGAACACTGAAGCTTTCTTT. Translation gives CATIDRGRGNTEAFF.

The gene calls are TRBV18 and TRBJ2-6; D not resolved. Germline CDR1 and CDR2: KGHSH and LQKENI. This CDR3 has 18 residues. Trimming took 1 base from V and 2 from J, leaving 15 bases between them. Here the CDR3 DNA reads TGTGCCAGCTCACCACGCCGGTCCCCTCTACCTGGGGCCAACGTCCTGACTTTC. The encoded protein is CASSPRRSPLPGANVLTF.

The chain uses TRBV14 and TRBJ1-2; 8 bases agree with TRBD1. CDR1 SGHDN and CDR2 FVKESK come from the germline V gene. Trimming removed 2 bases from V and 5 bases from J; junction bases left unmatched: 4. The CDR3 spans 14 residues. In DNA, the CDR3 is TGTGCCAGCAGCCAACCAGGGACAGGTTATGGCTACACCTTC. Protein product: CASSQPGTGYGYTF.

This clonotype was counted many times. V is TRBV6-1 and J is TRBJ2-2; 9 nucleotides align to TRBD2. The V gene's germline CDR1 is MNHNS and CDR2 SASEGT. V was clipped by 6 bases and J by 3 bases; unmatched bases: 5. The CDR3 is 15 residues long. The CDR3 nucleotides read TGTGCCAGCAGGGACCGCGGGGGGGACACCGGGGAGCTGTTTTTT. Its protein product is CASRDRGGDTGELFF.

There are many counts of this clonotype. Written as DNA, the CDR3 is TGTGCCAGCTCACCACTCGGGGGGAACTATGGCTACACCTTC. This encodes CASSPLGGNYGYTF. V and J are TRBV18 and TRBJ1-2; D may be TRBD1 (5 bases). The germline gives CDR1 KGHSH, CDR2 LQKENI. Trimming took off 1 base at V and 2 bases at J, with 8 bases between the two ends. The CDR3 contains 14 residues. The variable domain in full, completed from reference TRBV18 and TRBJ1-2, reads NAGVMQNPRHLVRRRGQEARLRCSPMKGHSHVYWYRQLPEEGLKFMVYLQKENIIDESGMPKERFSAEFPKEGPSILRIQQVVRGDSAAYFCASSPLGGNYGYTFGSGTRLTVV.

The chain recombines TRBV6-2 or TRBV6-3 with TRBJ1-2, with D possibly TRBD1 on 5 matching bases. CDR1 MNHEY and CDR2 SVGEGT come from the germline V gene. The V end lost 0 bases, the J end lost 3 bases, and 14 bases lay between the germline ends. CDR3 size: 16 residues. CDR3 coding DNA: TGTGCCAGCAGTTACTCGGGCACGGGACCGCACTATGGCTACACCTTC. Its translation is CASSYSGTGPHYGYTF.

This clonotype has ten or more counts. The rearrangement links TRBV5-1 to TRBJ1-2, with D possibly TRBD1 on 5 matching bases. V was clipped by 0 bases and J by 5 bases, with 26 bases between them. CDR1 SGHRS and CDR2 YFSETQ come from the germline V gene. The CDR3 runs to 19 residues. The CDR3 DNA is TGCGCCAGCAGCTTGGCCGCAGGAGCTGTCCAATCCGGGGGATATGGCTACACCTTC. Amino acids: CASSLAAGAVQSGGYGYTF.

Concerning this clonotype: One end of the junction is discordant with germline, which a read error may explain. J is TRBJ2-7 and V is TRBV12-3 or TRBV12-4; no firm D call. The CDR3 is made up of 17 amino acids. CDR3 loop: CAGSEALSETPKYEQYF. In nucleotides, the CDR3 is TGTGCCGGCAGTGAAGCGCTCTCGGAGACACCTAAATACGAGCAGTACTTC.

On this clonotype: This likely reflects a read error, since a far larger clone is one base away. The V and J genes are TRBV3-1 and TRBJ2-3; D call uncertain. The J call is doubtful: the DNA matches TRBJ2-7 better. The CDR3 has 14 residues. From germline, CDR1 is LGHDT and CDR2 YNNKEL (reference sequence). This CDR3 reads CASSHRVNSCEQYF. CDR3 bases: TGTGCCAGCAGCCATAGGGTCAACTCCTGCGAGCAGTACTTC.

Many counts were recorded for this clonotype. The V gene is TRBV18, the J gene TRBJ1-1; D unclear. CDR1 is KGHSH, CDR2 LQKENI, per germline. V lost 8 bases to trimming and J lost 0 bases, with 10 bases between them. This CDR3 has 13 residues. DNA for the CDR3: TGTGCCAGCAGCCCGGGTCTGAACACTGAAGCTTTCTTT. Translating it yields CASSPGLNTEAFF.

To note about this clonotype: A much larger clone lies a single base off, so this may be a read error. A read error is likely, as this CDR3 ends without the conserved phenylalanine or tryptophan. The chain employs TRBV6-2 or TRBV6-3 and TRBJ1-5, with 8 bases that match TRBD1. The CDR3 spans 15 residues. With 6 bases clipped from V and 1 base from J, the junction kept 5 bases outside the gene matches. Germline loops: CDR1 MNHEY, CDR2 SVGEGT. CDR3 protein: CASRPTGDSNQPQHL. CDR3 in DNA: TGTGCCAGCAGACCGACAGGGGACAGCAATCAGCCCCAGCATCTT.

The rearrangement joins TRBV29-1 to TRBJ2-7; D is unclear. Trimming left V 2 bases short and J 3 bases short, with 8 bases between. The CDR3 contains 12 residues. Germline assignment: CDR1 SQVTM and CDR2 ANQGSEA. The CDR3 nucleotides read TGCAGCGTTGAAATCTCTCTCTACGAGCAGTACTTC. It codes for CSVEISLYEQYF.

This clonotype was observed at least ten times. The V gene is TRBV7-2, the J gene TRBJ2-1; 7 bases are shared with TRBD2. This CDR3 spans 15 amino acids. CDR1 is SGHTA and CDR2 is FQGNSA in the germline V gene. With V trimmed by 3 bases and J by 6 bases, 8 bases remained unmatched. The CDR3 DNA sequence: TGTGCCAGCAGCTTTGGGCTAGCGGACTTCAATGAGCAGTTCTTC. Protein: CASSFGLADFNEQFF. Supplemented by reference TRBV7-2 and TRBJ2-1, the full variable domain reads GAGVSQSPSNKVTEKGKDVELRCDPISGHTALYWYRQSLGQGLEFLIYFQGNSAPDKSGLPSDRFSAERTGGSVSTLTIQRTQQEDSAVYLCASSFGLADFNEQFFGPGTRLTVL.

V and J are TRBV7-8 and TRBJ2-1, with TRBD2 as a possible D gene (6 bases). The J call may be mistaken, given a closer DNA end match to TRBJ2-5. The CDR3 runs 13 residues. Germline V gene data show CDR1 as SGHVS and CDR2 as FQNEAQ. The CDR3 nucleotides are TGTGCCAGCAGCTTAGCGGGGGGTCGGACCCAGTACTTC. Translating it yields CASSLAGGRTQYF.

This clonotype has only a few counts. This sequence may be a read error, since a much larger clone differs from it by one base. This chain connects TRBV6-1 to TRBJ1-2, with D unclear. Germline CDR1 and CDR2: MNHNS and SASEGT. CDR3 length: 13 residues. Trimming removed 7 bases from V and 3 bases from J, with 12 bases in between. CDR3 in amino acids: CASTFDEYYGYTF. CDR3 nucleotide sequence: TGTGCCAGCACCTTCGACGAGTACTATGGCTACACCTTC.

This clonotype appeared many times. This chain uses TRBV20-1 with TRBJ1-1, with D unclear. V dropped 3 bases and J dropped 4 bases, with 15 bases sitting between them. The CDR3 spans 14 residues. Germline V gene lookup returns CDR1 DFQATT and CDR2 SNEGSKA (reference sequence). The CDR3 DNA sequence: TGCAGTGCTAGCCCCTCTCGGGTTGTCACTGAAGCTTTCTTT. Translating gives CSASPSRVVTEAFF.